What follows are 19 T cell receptor beta chains derived from one specimen sequenced in a study of blood T cells in healthy people across ages. A second PCR, run for about 6 to 12 cycles, used a sample-barcoded 5' primer plus a J-beta primer mix. Each CDR3 protein gets one entry after TCRdb re-called the 5' RACE reads with MiXCR. The repertoire holds some 1.5 million distinct CDR3 sequences, with 28% as singletons. Sequencing input: blood. The receptors here all came from a woman in her thirties in good health.

This clonotype appeared many times. V is TRBV20-1 and J is TRBJ2-4, with 11 bases matching TRBD1. CDR3 size: 18 residues. The J segment lost 0 bases and the V segment lost 1 base, leaving 8 bases of the junction unmatched. CDR1 and CDR2 (germline): DFQATT, SNEGSKA (reference sequence). CDR3 sequence reads: CSARVGTGGPLAKNIQYF. The CDR3 DNA sequence: TGCAGTGCTAGAGTTGGGACAGGGGGACCTCTAGCCAAAAACATTCAGTACTTC.

The chain has TRBV5-1 and TRBJ2-2, with no clear D. This CDR3 is built from 14 residues. Per the germline V gene, CDR1 is SGHRS and CDR2 is YFSETQ. V was clipped by 4 bases and J by 6 bases, with 13 bases between them. CDR3 bases: TGCGCCAGCAGCCCGTTAGCAGTTTCCGGGGAGCTGTTTTTT. Amino acids: CASSPLAVSGELFF. Drawing the rest from reference TRBV5-1 and TRBJ2-2, the complete variable domain is KAGVTQTPRYLIKTRGQQVTLSCSPISGHRSVSWYQQTPGQGLQFLFEYFSETQRNKGNFPGRFSGRQFSNSRSEMNVSTLELGDSALYLCASSPLAVSGELFFGEGSRLTVL.

This clonotype was recorded at least ten times. This chain connects TRBV6-6 to TRBJ2-7, with TRBD2 matching over 14 bases. Looked up from germline, CDR1 is MNHNY and CDR2 is SVGAGI (reference sequence). This CDR3 comprises 17 residues. The trim removed 3 bases at V and 8 bases at J, leaving 12 bases unmatched. The CDR3 spells CASSYLASGTSGSKQYF. DNA of the CDR3: TGTGCCAGCAGTTATTTGGCCTCCGGGACTAGCGGGAGCAAGCAGTACTTC.

The sample holds a few counts of this clonotype. The chain has TRBV6-6 and TRBJ1-5, with D unclear. The CDR3 is 15 residues long. V lost 2 bases and J 0 bases, leaving 8 bases between the germline ends. Germline-derived CDR1 and CDR2 are MNHNY and SVGAGI (reference sequence). In nucleotides, the CDR3 is TGTGCCAGCAGTTACCCTGATTATAGCAATCAGCCCCAGCATTTT. Its translation is CASSYPDYSNQPQHF.

This clonotype was detected a few times. The rearrangement joins TRBV2 to TRBJ1-4, with D possibly matching TRBD1 (5 bases). V gave up 4 bases and J gave up 4 bases, with 10 bases separating them. Germline V gene data show CDR1 as SNHLY and CDR2 as FYNNEI. The CDR3 contains 14 residues. The CDR3 DNA sequence: TGTGCCAGCAGTGGGGACGGATTTAATGAAAAACTGTTTTTT. Protein product: CASSGDGFNEKLFF.

This chain joins TRBV28 and TRBJ2-7; 10 bases align to TRBD1. The CDR3 has 15 residues. The V gene's germline CDR1 is MDHEN and CDR2 SYDVKM. Trimming cost V 3 bases and J 7 bases; bases outside gene matches: 9. CDR3 amino acids: CASSFPGTGDNEQYF. The DNA for the CDR3 is TGTGCCAGCAGTTTTCCTGGGACAGGGGACAATGAGCAGTACTTC. The full variable domain, its missing parts supplied by reference TRBV28 and TRBJ2-7, is DVKVTQSSRYLVKRTGEKVFLECVQDMDHENMFWYRQDPGLGLRLIYFSYDVKMKEKGDIPEGYSVSREKKERFSLILESASTNQTSMYLCASSFPGTGDNEQYFGPGTRLTVT.

CDR3: CASSRRGGRGGYEQYF. The CDR3 DNA sequence: TGTGCCAGCAGCCGCCGGGGGGGCAGGGGGGGCTACGAGCAGTACTTC. This chain connects TRBV7-8 to TRBJ2-4, with D possibly TRBD2 on 8 matching bases. The assigned J gene may be wrong: the sequence end matches TRBJ2-7 better. The CDR3 totals 16 residues. Germline V gives CDR1 SGHVS, CDR2 FQNEAQ.

V and J are TRBV20-1 and TRBJ2-3, with 11 bases matching TRBD2. There are 15 residues in the CDR3. Germline V gives CDR1 DFQATT, CDR2 SNEGSKA (reference sequence). Unmatched junction bases numbered 9, after V lost 2 bases and J lost 8 bases. As DNA, the CDR3 is TGCAGTGCTAGATCGGAGACTAGCGGGACCGGTACGCAGTATTTT. This codes for CSARSETSGTGTQYF.

V and J are TRBV20-1 and TRBJ1-1; the match to TRBD1 covers 7 bases. V gave up 7 bases and J gave up 7 bases; unmatched junction bases: 15. This CDR3 has 14 residues. The germline V gene has CDR1 DFQATT and CDR2 SNEGSKA (reference sequence). The CDR3 bases are TGCAGTGTTGAGGACAGGAGAGGTGCACTTGAAGCTTTCTTT. Translating it yields CSVEDRRGALEAFF.

This sequence joins TRBV2 and TRBJ2-1; D possibly corresponds to TRBD2 (6 bases). From germline, CDR1 is SNHLY and CDR2 FYNNEI. The V gene lost 6 bases and the J gene lost 7 bases, with 19 bases spanning the gap. The CDR3 has 15 amino acids. CDR3 residues: CASRLLALSSNEQFF. Written as DNA, the CDR3 is TGTGCCAGCAGACTGCTAGCGTTGTCGTCAAATGAGCAGTTCTTC.

In regard to this clonotype: A junction end diverges from the germline sequence, so it may reflect a read error. This chain links TRBV28 with TRBJ1-5; D is uncertain. This CDR3 has 18 residues. Germline V gives CDR1 MDHEN, CDR2 SYDVKM. The chain's CDR3 is CTSSFSLDGLSDNQPQHF. CDR3 sequence (DNA): TGTACCAGCAGTTTTTCTTTGGACGGTTTGAGCGATAATCAGCCCCAGCATTTT.

To note about this clonotype: At one end the junction does not follow the germline gene, possibly because of a read error. For the CDR3, the DNA is TGTGCCGGCAGGGCAATGGACAGGCGCGCTGGCTACACCTTC. The encoded protein is CAGRAMDRRAGYTF. This rearrangement joins TRBV6-2 or TRBV6-3 to TRBJ1-2, with 7 bases fitting TRBD1. The germline gives CDR1 MNHEY, CDR2 SVGEGT. CDR3 length: 14 residues.

The chain carries TRBV7-2 and TRBJ2-1; unclear D gene. The CDR3 has 14 residues. In germline, CDR1 is SGHTA, CDR2 FQGNSA. Trimming left V 1 base short and J 6 bases short, with 10 bases between. CDR3 region: CASSLEALINEQFF. The CDR3 nucleotides read TGTGCCAGCAGCTTAGAGGCTCTGATCAATGAGCAGTTCTTC. Drawing the rest from reference TRBV7-2 and TRBJ2-1, the complete variable domain is GAGVSQSPSNKVTEKGKDVELRCDPISGHTALYWYRQSLGQGLEFLIYFQGNSAPDKSGLPSDRFSAERTGGSVSTLTIQRTQQEDSAVYLCASSLEALINEQFFGPGTRLTVL.

The chain has TRBV6-5 and TRBJ1-4; maybe TRBD1 (5 bases). CDR1 and CDR2 (germline): MNHEY, SVGAGI. Trimming stripped 4 bases from V and 8 bases from J, with 17 bases between. The CDR3 runs to 15 residues. The DNA of the CDR3 is TGTGCCAGCAGTTGGGCCGGGGCCTTCAGGGAAAAACTGTTTTTT. It encodes CASSWAGAFREKLFF.

This clonotype was recorded many times. The CDR3 protein is CASSLGSKTGYTF. CDR3 nucleotide sequence: TGTGCCAGCAGTTTAGGGTCCAAGACGGGCTACACCTTC. The chain recombines TRBV6-5 with TRBJ1-2; D not certain. Germline values: CDR1 MNHEY, CDR2 SVGAGI. V lost 4 bases and J lost 8, with 14 bases in between. CDR3 length: 13 residues.

As regards this clonotype: Sequence at one end of the junction differs from germline and may be a read error. This sequence joins TRBV6-5 and TRBJ2-3; a weak D match, TRBD2 (5 bases). This CDR3 is 13 amino acids long. Germline loops: CDR1 MNHEY, CDR2 SVGAGI. CDR3 nucleotide sequence: TGTGCCGGCAGCTACTCCAGAGGGGATACGCAGTATTTT. Residues: CAGSYSRGDTQYF.

In this sample, this clonotype turned up many times. The CDR3 nucleotides are TGTGCCAGCAGGGGTATTTACGAGCAGTTCTTC. Its protein is CASRGIYEQFF. The gene calls are TRBV12-3 or TRBV12-4 and TRBJ2-1; D not certain. The CDR3 extends over 11 amino acids. Deletions cut 6 bases from V and 10 bases from J, with 10 bases between.

This clonotype was found a few times. This chain uses TRBV2 with TRBJ2-5, with D unclear. Germline loops: CDR1 SNHLY, CDR2 FYNNEI. The CDR3 is 15 amino acids. Trimming shortened V by 1 base and J by 1 base, and 10 bases separated the two germline ends. The CDR3, as DNA: TGTGCCAGCAGTGAAGGACGGATGACCCAAGAGACCCAGTACTTC. Residues: CASSEGRMTQETQYF.

The chain links TRBV28 to TRBJ1-1; no definite D call. Per germline, CDR1 MDHEN and CDR2 SYDVKM. The V gene lost 7 bases and the J gene lost 1 base, with 7 bases spanning the gap. The CDR3 spans 12 residues. The CDR3 DNA reads TGTGCCAGCAAGGTCTCGAACACTGAAGCTTTCTTT. The encoded protein is CASKVSNTEAFF.